This T cell receptor beta chain stems from a study of blood T cell repertoires in COVID-19. The CDR3 loop spans 12 amino acids. V gave up 5 bases and J gave up 5 bases, with 9 bases separating them. Per germline, CDR1 SNHLY and CDR2 FYNNEI. Using immunoSEQ multiplex PCR, the repertoire was profiled, and TCRdb retains in-frame clones only, with some absent. The repertoire has some 330,000 clones, around 90% of them found once; the top ten carry over 4.5%. The study recruited people aged roughly 18 to 100 years across more than 20 US areas. The source is a man aged 25-40 years who had recovered from COVID-19. The sample taken for sequencing was PBMCs or T cells enriched from blood (not recorded which). V and J are TRBV2 and TRBJ1-1; no definite D call. The CDR3 coding sequence is TGTGCCAGCAGTAGGAGGAAAACTGAAGCTTTCTTT. This codes for CASSRRKTEAFF.